This T cell receptor (beta chain) was sequenced in a study of identical twins. The CDR3 covers 14 residues. Per germline, CDR1 MNHNS and CDR2 SASEGT. In its sample, this clonotype was seen once. One end of the junction fails to match germline, which may point to a read error. Unique molecular identifiers were present on cDNA, and template switching added a universal primer site. TCRdb re-called the 5' RACE reads through MiXCR, storing one row per CDR3 protein. The sample holds fewer than 550,000 distinct CDR3 sequences, roughly 15% seen once. This sample was shared with a second study, whose subject was yellow fever vaccine responses in identical twins.

This TCR derives from a woman between 18 and 30 years old in good health. V usage is TRBV6-1 and J usage is TRBJ1-1; 9 bases are a match to TRBD1. The sample was CD4+ T cells sorted from blood. The CDR3 DNA reads TGTACCAGCAGTATGGACAGGGGGAACACTGAAGCTTTCTTT. Translation: CTSSMDRGNTEAFF.